Below are 21 T cell receptor beta chains sequenced from a single sample in a study of breast tumors, draining lymph nodes, adjacent tissues. TCRdb used MiXCR to reprocess the multiplex PCR reads, holding one entry per CDR3 protein. The sample carries 12,000 to 15,000 distinct CDR3 sequences, 55% recorded once. The sequencing input was tumor-adjacent breast tissue. These receptors were collected from a female donor with breast cancer. Some clones in this sample may be carry-over from other donors' samples.

V is TRBV5-5 and J is TRBJ1-2; D uncertain. The germline V and J ends were trimmed by 0 bases and 8 bases, with 20 bases remaining between them. Germline V gene sequence: CDR1 SGHKS, CDR2 YYEKEE (reference sequence). The CDR3 runs 16 residues. The CDR3, as DNA: TGTGCCAGCAGCTTGGATGACCCTTGGACCTATAAAGGCTACACCTTC. Residues: CASSLDDPWTYKGYTF.

The rearrangement joins TRBV6-5 to TRBJ2-1, with 13 nucleotides matching TRBD2. V shed 4 bases and J 6 bases; nucleotides not matched to a gene: 6. The germline gives CDR1 MNHEY, CDR2 SVGAGI. The CDR3 has 16 residues. The CDR3 region is CASSSRTSGRSNEQFF. The DNA for the CDR3 is TGTGCCAGCAGTTCCCGGACTAGCGGGAGATCCAATGAGCAGTTCTTC.

Ten or more counts support this clonotype. This sequence joins TRBV7-2 and TRBJ2-4, with a possible D match to TRBD2 (7 bases). Germline V gene lookup returns CDR1 SGHTA and CDR2 FQGNSA. The V and J ends lost 1 base and 7 bases respectively, with 17 bases between them. The length of the CDR3 is 16 residues. CDR3 sequence: CASSLGGGGWRNIQYF. CDR3 bases: TGTGCCAGCAGCTTAGGGGGGGGGGGCTGGAGGAACATTCAGTACTTC. The full variable domain, its missing parts supplied by reference TRBV7-2 and TRBJ2-4, is GAGVSQSPSNKVTEKGKDVELRCDPISGHTALYWYRQSLGQGLEFLIYFQGNSAPDKSGLPSDRFSAERTGGSVSTLTIQRTQQEDSAVYLCASSLGGGGWRNIQYFGAGTRLSVL.

Written as DNA, the CDR3 is TGTGCCAGTAAAGTCGGGACGGCTAGCCCCAGATCCCAGTATTTT. As protein: CASKVGTASPRSQYF. This chain joins TRBV19 and TRBJ2-3; D might be TRBD1 or TRBD2, each matching 5 bases. The CDR3 is 15 residues long. V dropped 7 bases and J dropped 12 bases, with 26 bases sitting between them. CDR1 is LNHDA, CDR2 SQIVND, per germline (reference sequence).

In its sample, this clonotype was seen many times. Given a much more abundant clone one base away, this may be a read error. The chain recombines TRBV6-2 or TRBV6-3 with TRBJ2-1; D gene ambiguous. Trimming removed 5 bases from V and 7 bases from J, with 12 bases in between. The CDR3 is 13 residues long. Germline V lookup: CDR1 MNHEY, CDR2 SVGEGT. CDR3 sequence: CASSHGIRNEQFF. CDR3 nucleotide sequence: TGTGCCAGCAGTCACGGAATTCGGAATGAGCAGTTCTTC.

In this sample, this clonotype turned up many times. This sequence may be a read error, since a much larger clone differs from it by one base. The chain combines TRBV11-2 with TRBJ1-5; D not certain. The CDR3 length is 13 residues. V lost 1 base to trimming and J lost 9 bases, with 10 bases between them. The germline V gene has CDR1 SGHAT and CDR2 FQNNGV. The CDR3 DNA is TGTGCCAGCAGCTTAGCGGAGCGTCCGCCCCAGCATTTT. The encoded protein is CASSLAERPPQHF.

V is TRBV6-5 and J is TRBJ1-4; possible D gene TRBD1, 5 bases. Trimming cost V 4 bases and J 5 bases, with 8 bases left between them. The CDR3 runs 13 residues. Looked up from germline, CDR1 is MNHEY and CDR2 is SVGAGI. CDR3 protein: CASSLGRNEKLFF. DNA for the CDR3: TGTGCCAGCAGTTTGGGACGGAATGAAAAACTGTTTTTT.

In its sample, this clonotype is medium-sized. The chain recombines TRBV9 with TRBJ1-3; D is uncertain. The germline V gene has CDR1 SGDLS and CDR2 YYNGEE. V shed 1 base and J shed 2 bases, with 10 bases lying between them. The CDR3 loop spans 15 amino acids. The CDR3 bases are TGTGCCAGCAGCGTAATGACCGGCCCTGGAAACACCATATATTTT. Translation gives CASSVMTGPGNTIYF.

In its sample, this clonotype was seen many times. The rearrangement joins TRBV9 to TRBJ2-1; D uncertain. The CDR3 covers 15 residues. The germline V and J ends were trimmed by 6 bases and 4 bases, with 17 bases remaining between them. Germline values: CDR1 SGDLS, CDR2 YYNGEE. The chain's CDR3 is CASTSSWNTYNEQFF. DNA of the CDR3: TGTGCCAGCACAAGTTCGTGGAACACGTACAATGAGCAGTTCTTC.

This chain links TRBV9 with TRBJ2-2, with D perhaps matching TRBD2 (6 bases). The germline gives CDR1 SGDLS, CDR2 YYNGEE. There are 15 residues in the CDR3. V was pared by 4 bases and J by 0 bases, with 10 bases between. The DNA for the CDR3 is TGTGCCAGCAGCAGCGGGCCCGCGAACACCGGGGAGCTGTTTTTT. It encodes CASSSGPANTGELFF.

This clonotype appeared many times. Since a much larger clone is just one base distant, this may be a read error. The rearrangement links TRBV6-1 to TRBJ1-2, with TRBD1 as a possible D gene (6 bases). The CDR3 extends over 15 amino acids. In germline, CDR1 is MNHNS, CDR2 SASEGT. V was clipped by 8 bases and J by 2 bases, with 18 bases between them. The CDR3 region has the DNA TGTGCCAGCGGGCCGGGGGGACAACTCAACTATGGCTACACCTTC. Amino acid sequence: CASGPGGQLNYGYTF.

This chain connects TRBV12-3 or TRBV12-4 to TRBJ1-4; TRBD1 aligns across 9 bases. V dropped 4 bases and J dropped 8; count of bases not matched to a gene: 5. This CDR3 contains 14 residues. CDR3 in DNA: TGTGCCAGCAGTTGGAGGACAGGGGCGGAAAAACTGTTTTTT. Translating it yields CASSWRTGAEKLFF.

This chain connects TRBV10-3 to TRBJ1-4; 8 positions match TRBD1. The CDR3 is 18 residues long. Germline loops: CDR1 ENHRY, CDR2 SYGVKD. Trimming at V came to 4 bases and at J to 5 bases, leaving 15 bases not matched to a gene. CDR3 amino acids: CAISGGQGRSGDNEKLFF. The CDR3 DNA is TGTGCCATCAGTGGTGGACAGGGACGATCGGGAGACAATGAAAAACTGTTTTTT.

Relative to its sample, this clonotype is medium-sized. This chain connects TRBV12-3 or TRBV12-4 to TRBJ1-5, with D perhaps matching TRBD1 (6 bases). Between the trimmed V and J ends, which lost 3 bases and 11 bases, there was a span of 11 bases. This CDR3 contains 12 residues. The DNA of the CDR3 is TGTGCCAGCAGTTTTTCGGAGGGGGCCCAGCATTTT. Protein sequence: CASSFSEGAQHF.

This clonotype was recorded many times. The chain combines TRBV2 with TRBJ2-5; 7 bases are a match to TRBD1. This CDR3 has 16 residues. Germline-derived CDR1 and CDR2 are SNHLY and FYNNEI. V dropped 6 bases and J dropped 0; count of bases not matched to a gene: 10. Here the CDR3 reads CASSARQGRNQETQYF. The CDR3 nucleotides read TGTGCCAGCAGCGCTAGACAGGGCCGTAACCAAGAGACCCAGTACTTC.

This rearrangement joins TRBV27 to TRBJ1-3; D remains unclear. V lost 3 bases and J lost 4, with 7 bases in between. CDR1 and CDR2 (germline): MNHEY, SMNVEV (reference sequence). The CDR3 length is 13 residues. CDR3 sequence reads: CASSFVGGNTIYF. The CDR3 nucleotides read TGTGCCAGCAGTTTCGTGGGCGGAAACACCATATATTTT.

By sample share, this clonotype is medium-sized (0.01 to 0.1%). The chain is built from TRBV6-5 and TRBJ1-2, with 9 bases fitting TRBD1. Germline CDR1 MNHEY, CDR2 SVGAGI. V lost 2 bases to trimming and J lost 1 base; unmatched junction nucleotides: 8. The CDR3 is 17 residues long. The DNA for the CDR3 is TGTGCCAGCAGTTACACTCCCGGGACAGGGTTTAACTATGGCTACACCTTC. Amino acids: CASSYTPGTGFNYGYTF.

In this sample, this clonotype turned up many times. The gene calls are TRBV7-9 and TRBJ2-5, with 8 nucleotides matching TRBD1. CDR3 length: 16 amino acids. Germline lookup yields CDR1 SEHNR and CDR2 FQNEAQ (reference sequence). Trimming removed 1 base from V and 1 base from J; junction bases left unmatched: 5. CDR3 loop: CASSLETGVGQETQYF. CDR3 bases: TGTGCCAGCAGCTTAGAGACAGGGGTAGGCCAAGAGACCCAGTACTTC.

This clonotype came up many times. The chain has TRBV5-8 and TRBJ1-2, with TRBD1 matching over 8 bases. V trimming: 4 bases; J trimming: 2 bases; junction bases outside the gene matches: 7. This CDR3 has 15 residues. The germline CDR1 and CDR2 sequences are SGHTS and YDEGEE. CDR3 DNA sequence: TGTGCCAGCAGCGAGGACAGGGCCCAAAACTATGGCTACACCTTC. It yields the protein CASSEDRAQNYGYTF.

The rearrangement joins TRBV20-1 to TRBJ1-4; D may be TRBD1 (5 bases). The CDR3 runs to 14 residues. The V gene lost 0 bases and the J gene lost 5 bases, with 10 bases spanning the gap. CDR1 DFQATT and CDR2 SNEGSKA come from the germline V gene (reference sequence). CDR3 coding DNA: TGCAGTGCTAGAGAAACGGACAACAATGAAAAACTGTTTTTT. Its translation is CSARETDNNEKLFF.

The chain recombines TRBV4-1 with TRBJ1-2; D is possibly TRBD1 (6 bases). The CDR3 extends over 14 amino acids. Per germline, CDR1 MGHRA and CDR2 YSYEKL. V was pared by 0 bases and J by 8 bases, with 13 bases between. The CDR3 here is CASSQDGTGSGYTF. The CDR3 DNA sequence: TGCGCCAGCAGCCAAGATGGTACAGGGTCGGGCTACACCTTC.